Each of the 32 T cell receptor beta chains below was sequenced from the same sample in a study of PD-1 blockade in classical Hodgkin lymphoma. Every one of the patients relapsed after autologous stem cell transplantation (brentuximab vedotin exposure was variable). Assay used: immunoSEQ multiplex PCR; TCRdb lists only in-frame clones, some missing. The sample lists around 28,000 clones; roughly three quarters were seen once. Sequenced here: peripheral blood mononuclear cells (PBMCs), sampled before the second cycle of nivolumab. These receptors all come from a human donor with classical Hodgkin lymphoma.

This clone occurred a few times. The chain is built from TRBV2 and TRBJ2-1; 10 nucleotides line up with TRBD2. This CDR3 has 17 residues. The J segment lost 6 bases and the V segment lost 4 bases, leaving 12 bases of the junction unmatched. The germline V gene encodes CDR1 SNHLY and CDR2 FYNNEI. The CDR3 reads CASSGLVGTSAPNEQFF. The CDR3, as DNA: TGTGCCAGCAGTGGTTTGGTTGGGACTAGCGCACCCAATGAGCAGTTCTTC.

V gene TRBV19 combines with J gene TRBJ1-6; D not resolved. The CDR3 covers 13 residues. Germline V gene lookup returns CDR1 LNHDA and CDR2 SQIVND (reference sequence). V shed 6 bases and J shed 6 bases, with 9 bases lying between them. As DNA, the CDR3 is TGTGCCAGTAGCCAATTGGGTAATTCACCCCTCCACTTT. This translates into CASSQLGNSPLHF.

The chain has TRBV4-3 and TRBJ1-1, with unresolved D. Germline assignment: CDR1 LGHNA and CDR2 YSLEER. The CDR3 covers 13 residues. Trimming took off 6 bases at V and 0 bases at J, with 8 bases between the two ends. This chain's CDR3 is CASRLTLNTEAFF. DNA for the CDR3: TGCGCCAGCAGACTAACTCTGAACACTGAAGCTTTCTTT.

V is TRBV7-9 and J is TRBJ2-1, with TRBD2 matching 7 bases. Germline V gives CDR1 SEHNR, CDR2 FQNEAQ (reference sequence). The CDR3 totals 15 residues. Germline trimming cut 4 bases from V and 7 bases from J; bases unmatched to any gene: 10. In DNA, the CDR3 is TGTGCCAGCAGCTGGGGCCGGGGAGGGCCGAATGAGCAGTTCTTC. Residues: CASSWGRGGPNEQFF.

The chain employs TRBV28 and TRBJ2-1; D uncertain. This CDR3 comprises 14 residues. Germline assignment: CDR1 MDHEN and CDR2 SYDVKM. The V gene lost 8 bases and the J gene lost 4 bases, with 15 bases spanning the gap. Written as DNA, the CDR3 is TGTGCCAGCGCCCTGATTGACTTTTACAATGAGCAGTTCTTC. Translation: CASALIDFYNEQFF.

The chain carries TRBV10-3 and TRBJ2-5, with 13 positions matching TRBD2. V was pared by 2 bases and J by 5 bases, with 11 bases of the junction left unmatched. The CDR3 is 18 residues long. The germline gives CDR1 ENHRY, CDR2 SYGVKD. The CDR3 coding sequence is TGTGCCATCAGTGAGCCGGGACTAGCGGGACCCGCTGCGGAGACCCAGTACTTC. It is translated as CAISEPGLAGPAAETQYF.

By share, this clone counts as medium-sized (0.01 to 0.1%). The J gene is TRBJ2-7, the V gene TRBV11-2; D not resolved. Trimming removed 2 bases from V and 4 bases from J, with 15 bases in between. The CDR3 is made up of 15 amino acids. CDR1 is SGHAT, CDR2 FQNNGV, per germline. DNA of the CDR3: TGTGCCAGCAGCTTATCTCTGCCCAGTTTGTACGAGCAGTACTTC. It encodes CASSLSLPSLYEQYF.

The chain recombines TRBV30 with TRBJ1-4; 8 nucleotides align to TRBD1. Germline values: CDR1 GTSNPN, CDR2 SVGIG (reference sequence). The CDR3 runs to 12 residues. J was trimmed by 13 bases and V by 4 bases; bases with no gene match: 8. CDR3 coding DNA: TGTGCCTGGAAAGTAGACAGGGGTGGACTGTTTTTT. Its protein is CAWKVDRGGLFF.

This clone has more than one count but fewer than ten. The rearrangement joins TRBV28 to TRBJ1-1; no clear D gene. CDR3 size: 13 residues. The germline gives CDR1 MDHEN, CDR2 SYDVKM. The ends were cut back, 5 bases at V and 5 bases at J, with 12 bases in the middle. CDR3 nucleotide sequence: TGTGCCAGCAGTCCCTCCTTGGTTACTGAAGCTTTCTTT. It yields the protein CASSPSLVTEAFF.

J is TRBJ1-6 and V is TRBV4-1, with D possibly matching TRBD1 (6 bases). The CDR3 is 15 residues long. V was pared by 6 bases and J by 7 bases, with 16 bases between. Germline-derived CDR1 and CDR2 are MGHRA and YSYEKL. CDR3 sequence reads: CASRAGEGVNSPLHF. For the CDR3, the DNA is TGCGCCAGCAGGGCAGGTGAGGGGGTAAATTCACCCCTCCACTTT.

The chain links TRBV29-1 to TRBJ1-1; D may be TRBD1 (6 bases). Germline V gene data show CDR1 as SQVTM and CDR2 as ANQGSEA. The CDR3 is 14 amino acids. Between the trimmed V and J ends, which lost 4 bases and 1 base, there was a span of 13 bases. CDR3 protein: CSVGGGAGNTEAFF. CDR3 DNA sequence: TGCAGCGTTGGCGGGGGGGCAGGGAACACTGAAGCTTTCTTT.

This chain uses TRBV7-2 with TRBJ2-7, with a possible D match to TRBD1 (6 bases). The CDR3 length is 15 residues. Germline assignment: CDR1 SGHTA and CDR2 FQGNSA. The V gene lost 1 base and the J gene lost 3 bases, with 13 bases spanning the gap. DNA of the CDR3: TGTGCCAGCAGCTTAGAGGGTGGACAGTTCTACGAGCAGTACTTC. Its translation is CASSLEGGQFYEQYF.

The chain recombines TRBV4-1 with TRBJ2-3, with D possibly being TRBD1 (5 bases). Germline CDR1 MGHRA, CDR2 YSYEKL. CDR3 length: 14 amino acids. Trimming took 3 bases from V and 6 from J, leaving 13 bases between them. This CDR3 is CASSQGPAGDTQYF. The CDR3 DNA is TGCGCCAGCAGCCAGGGGCCCGCAGGCGATACGCAGTATTTT.

The V and J genes are TRBV6-6 and TRBJ1-1, with 8 bases matching TRBD1. V shed 6 bases, J shed 3 bases, and the junction held 3 bases outside the gene matches. This CDR3 contains 13 residues. Germline assignment: CDR1 MNHNY and CDR2 SVGAGI (reference sequence). CDR3 protein: CASRTGADTEAFF. CDR3 bases: TGTGCCAGCAGGACAGGGGCCGACACTGAAGCTTTCTTT.

In its sample, this clone ranks as medium-sized. The chain uses TRBV30 and TRBJ2-1; 10 bases fit TRBD1. The CDR3 is made up of 14 amino acids. The V segment lost 1 base and the J segment 3 bases; nucleotides outside the gene matches: 0. CDR1 GTSNPN and CDR2 SVGIG come from the germline V gene (reference sequence). Here the CDR3 reads CAWSGDRGYNEQFF. CDR3 nucleotides: TGTGCCTGGAGTGGGGACAGGGGCTACAATGAGCAGTTCTTC.

The rearrangement uses TRBV21-1 and TRBJ2-5; the table's D call, TRBD2, has no DNA check behind it. TRBV21-1 has pseudogene status. The CDR3 spans 15 residues. The CDR3 DNA reads TGTGCCAGCAGCAAAGCGAGGACTAGCAAAGAGACCCAGTACTTC. Translation gives CASSKARTSKETQYF.

The chain couples TRBV9 to TRBJ2-3; no reliable D call. From germline, CDR1 is SGDLS and CDR2 YYNGEE. With 3 bases removed from V and 6 bases from J, the gap between germline ends came to 11 bases. CDR3 size: 13 residues. CDR3 in amino acids: CASSAHMADTQYF. CDR3 DNA sequence: TGTGCCAGCAGCGCACACATGGCGGATACGCAGTATTTT.

V and J are TRBV28 and TRBJ2-3; D may be TRBD2 (5 bases). With 6 bases removed from V and 8 bases from J, the gap between germline ends came to 9 bases. Per the germline V gene, CDR1 is MDHEN and CDR2 is SYDVKM. The CDR3 runs 11 residues. The DNA for the CDR3 is TGTGCCAGCAGCCTAGCAGGTACGCAGTATTTT. It translates to CASSLAGTQYF.

This clone came up a few times. This chain connects TRBV5-6 to TRBJ1-2; unclear D gene. Germline lookup yields CDR1 SGHDT and CDR2 YYEEEE. The CDR3 contains 14 residues. V lost 4 bases, J lost 3 bases, and 13 bases lay in between. CDR3 coding DNA: TGTGCCAGCAGCCTCCCGGGCCGAGACTATGGCTACACCTTC. Translation: CASSLPGRDYGYTF.

In DNA, the CDR3 is TGTGCCAGTAGTACCCTAGGACAGGGAGGGCTGTTTTTT. This encodes CASSTLGQGGLFF. This chain joins TRBV19 and TRBJ2-2; 8 nucleotides align to TRBD1. The CDR3 has 13 amino acids. V lost 4 bases to trimming and J lost 13 bases; unmatched junction nucleotides: 8. Germline-derived CDR1 and CDR2 are LNHDA and SQIVND (reference sequence).

The chain carries TRBV28 and TRBJ2-2, with TRBD1 as a possible D gene (6 bases). The CDR3 sequence is 12 residues long. The V gene's germline CDR1 is MDHEN and CDR2 SYDVKM. V gave up 6 bases and J gave up 5 bases, with 7 bases separating them. CDR3 DNA sequence: TGTGCCAGCAGGAGGGGGACCGGGGAGCTGTTTTTT. As protein: CASRRGTGELFF.

This clone showed up just a few times. The CDR3 DNA follows: TGTGCCAGCAGTTTAAGGGGAGGACTAGCAATACGGGAGCAGTACTTC. As protein: CASSLRGGLAIREQYF. The chain carries TRBV27 and TRBJ2-7; 8 positions agree with TRBD2. Trimming removed 2 bases from V and 7 bases from J; junction bases left unmatched: 13. Germline V gene data show CDR1 as MNHEY and CDR2 as SMNVEV (reference sequence). This CDR3 region has 16 residues.

The chain is built from TRBV10-3 and TRBJ1-3, with D perhaps TRBD1 (6 bases). The V end was cut by 6 bases, the J end by 6 bases, with 18 bases between. Germline assignment: CDR1 ENHRY and CDR2 SYGVKD. The CDR3 has 15 amino acids. CDR3 loop: CAIRGQLTLENTIYF. CDR3 bases: TGTGCCATCAGAGGACAGCTAACCTTGGAAAACACCATATATTTT.

The V and J genes are TRBV29-1 and TRBJ2-1; 16 bases align to TRBD2. The germline CDR1 and CDR2 sequences are SQVTM and ANQGSEA. The CDR3 has 13 residues. J gave up 10 bases and V 8 bases, and 5 bases lay outside the gene matches. The CDR3 spells CSSRGLAGGEQFF. CDR3 coding DNA: TGCAGCTCTCGGGGACTAGCGGGAGGGGAGCAGTTCTTC.

This chain connects TRBV4-3 to TRBJ2-1; D is unresolved. Germline values: CDR1 LGHNA, CDR2 YSLEER. This CDR3 contains 13 residues. V was pared by 1 base and J by 8 bases, with 9 bases between. The CDR3 sequence is CASSQGPWDEQFF. The CDR3 DNA follows: TGCGCCAGCAGCCAAGGGCCTTGGGATGAGCAGTTCTTC.

The chain joins TRBV28 to TRBJ2-1; TRBD2 agrees at 10 bases. CDR1 and CDR2 from the germline V gene are MDHEN and SYDVKM. Trimming took 2 bases from V and 7 from J; bases not matched to a gene: 11. The CDR3 covers 17 residues. CDR3 bases: TGTGCCAGCAGTTTAGTTTTCGGAGCGGGGGGGCTGAATGAGCAGTTCTTC. It translates to CASSLVFGAGGLNEQFF.

The chain carries TRBV27 and TRBJ2-1, with TRBD2 identical over 11 bases. V gave up 3 bases and J gave up 12 bases; unmatched junction bases: 16. The CDR3 covers 17 residues. The germline V gene encodes CDR1 MNHEY and CDR2 SMNVEV (reference sequence). The CDR3 DNA reads as TGTGCCAGCAGTTTTATCCCATTAGCGGGAGGGGGAGGTACGCAGTTCTTC. Translating it yields CASSFIPLAGGGGTQFF.

This clone was seen just once. The genes are TRBV7-9 and TRBJ2-2; either TRBD1 or TRBD2 may supply D (5 bases each). The ends were cut back, 10 bases at V and 4 bases at J, with 16 bases in the middle. CDR3 length equals 14 residues. Germline CDR1 is SEHNR and CDR2 is FQNEAQ (reference sequence). The CDR3 DNA is TGTGCCACACCGGGACCTCTGGGCACCGGGGAGCTGTTTTTT. Translation gives CATPGPLGTGELFF.

The J gene is TRBJ2-1, the V gene TRBV7-6; D is unresolved. This CDR3 contains 11 residues. V lost 1 base, J lost 10 bases, and 5 bases lay in between. Germline V gives CDR1 SGHVS, CDR2 FNYEAQ. The CDR3 protein is CASSLVGEQFF. Here the CDR3 DNA reads TGTGCCAGCAGCTTAGTCGGGGAGCAGTTCTTC.

The CDR3, as DNA: TGCGCCAGCAGCTTTGTAACAGGGATGAACACTGAAGCTTTCTTT. Amino acid sequence: CASSFVTGMNTEAFF. The V gene is TRBV5-1, the J gene TRBJ1-1, with a possible D match to TRBD1 (6 bases). Trimming shortened V by 2 bases and J by 0 bases, and 11 bases separated the two germline ends. The germline V gene encodes CDR1 SGHRS and CDR2 YFSETQ. The CDR3 covers 15 residues. The full variable domain, completed using reference TRBV5-1 and TRBJ1-1, is KAGVTQTPRYLIKTRGQQVTLSCSPISGHRSVSWYQQTPGQGLQFLFEYFSETQRNKGNFPGRFSGRQFSNSRSEMNVSTLELGDSALYLCASSFVTGMNTEAFFGQGTRLTVV.

Sample share makes this clone medium-sized. V gene TRBV7-9 combines with J gene TRBJ1-2, with TRBD1 identical over 12 bases. V lost 5 bases, J lost 3 bases, and 10 bases stayed unmatched. Germline V gene lookup returns CDR1 SEHNR and CDR2 FQNEAQ (reference sequence). The CDR3 has 17 residues. The CDR3 DNA reads TGTGCCAGCAGCCTCGGGACAGGGGGCGGGGAGGACTATGGCTACACCTTC. It specifies CASSLGTGGGEDYGYTF.

By share, this clone ranks as medium-sized. CDR3 amino acids: CASSITPLVSGELFF. The CDR3 DNA reads as TGTGCCAGTAGTATAACCCCACTAGTCTCCGGGGAGCTGTTTTTT. The chain employs TRBV19 and TRBJ2-2; possible D gene TRBD2, 5 bases. The germline CDR1 and CDR2 sequences are LNHDA and SQIVND (reference sequence). V was shortened by 2 bases and J by 6 bases, with 13 bases between the two germline ends. This CDR3 spans 15 amino acids.